These 25 T cell receptor beta chains were sequenced from one sample in a study of blood T cell repertoires in COVID-19. Sequenced by immunoSEQ multiplex PCR; TCRdb stores in-frame clones only, minus some. The top ten clones hold 4% to 5.5% of a sample with roughly 81,000 clones, more than 85% of them seen once. The sequencing sample was made of peripheral blood. The receptors derive from a man aged 35 to 55 with acute or convalescent COVID-19.

This rearrangement joins TRBV6-6 to TRBJ1-6, with D unresolved. V was clipped by 4 bases and J by 2 bases, with 6 bases between them. Looked up from germline, CDR1 is MNHNY and CDR2 is SVGAGI (reference sequence). The CDR3 totals 14 residues. The CDR3 here is CASSSGTYNSPLHF. In DNA, the CDR3 is TGTGCCAGCAGTTCCGGTACCTATAATTCACCCCTCCACTTT.

The rearrangement links TRBV19 to TRBJ1-1; TRBD1 agrees at 7 bases. Germline values: CDR1 LNHDA, CDR2 SQIVND (reference sequence). The CDR3 has 13 residues. Trimming took 1 base from V and 7 from J; bases not matched to a gene: 3. This CDR3 reads CASSIATGSEAFF. CDR3 nucleotide sequence: TGTGCCAGTAGTATAGCGACAGGGAGTGAAGCTTTCTTT.

V usage is TRBV5-5 and J usage is TRBJ2-7; D might be TRBD2 (5 bases). Trimming removed 0 bases at V and 1 base at J, with 5 bases between. Germline values: CDR1 SGHKS, CDR2 YYEKEE (reference sequence). This CDR3 has 13 residues. In nucleotides, the CDR3 is TGTGCCAGCAGCTTGGCGGGGTCCTACGAGCAGTACTTC. Its translation is CASSLAGSYEQYF.

In this sample, this clone turned up once. The genes are TRBV9 and TRBJ1-5, with 8 bases aligning to TRBD1. Germline trimming cut 6 bases from V and 4 bases from J; bases unmatched to any gene: 9. The germline V gene has CDR1 SGDLS and CDR2 YYNGEE. This CDR3 region has 15 residues. CDR3 in amino acids: CASIPLGQGNQPQHF. The CDR3 DNA reads TGTGCCAGCATCCCCTTAGGACAGGGAAATCAGCCCCAGCATTTT.

This rearrangement joins TRBV7-6 to TRBJ2-5, with no clear D. The germline gives CDR1 SGHVS, CDR2 FNYEAQ. V was trimmed by 1 base and J by 5 bases, leaving 11 bases between them. There are 14 residues in the CDR3. CDR3 amino acids: CASSLEASSETQYF. CDR3 coding DNA: TGTGCCAGCAGCTTAGAGGCTAGTTCTGAGACCCAGTACTTC.

This chain links TRBV2 with TRBJ2-7; a possible D gene is TRBD2 (5 bases). V lost 8 bases and J 2 bases, leaving 10 bases between the germline ends. The CDR3 totals 12 residues. Germline loops: CDR1 SNHLY, CDR2 FYNNEI. The CDR3 region is CASGLNTYEQYF. DNA of the CDR3: TGTGCCAGCGGACTGAATACCTACGAGCAGTACTTC.

CDR3: CASSLIGSWGHNEQFF. For the CDR3, the DNA is TGTGCCAGCAGCCTCATCGGATCGTGGGGCCACAATGAGCAGTTCTTC. The chain carries TRBV11-2 and TRBJ2-1, with D perhaps TRBD1 (5 bases). Trimming left V 5 bases short and J 5 bases short, with 19 bases between. Germline CDR1 reads SGHAT; CDR2 reads FQNNGV. This CDR3 region has 16 residues. The complete variable domain, with remaining parts taken from reference TRBV11-2 and TRBJ2-1, reads EAGVAQSPRYKIIEKRQSVAFWCNPISGHATLYWYQQILGQGPKLLIQFQNNGVVDDSQLPKDRFSAERLKGVDSTLKIQPAKLEDSAVYLCASSLIGSWGHNEQFFGPGTRLTVL.

This clone was recorded only once. This sequence joins TRBV18 and TRBJ1-3; 10 bases align to TRBD1. Germline V CDR1 and CDR2: KGHSH, LQKENI. The V segment lost 3 bases and the J segment 0 bases; nucleotides outside the gene matches: 5. This CDR3 has 17 amino acids. For the CDR3, the DNA is TGTGCCAGCTCACCCGGACAGGGGGGCTTCTCTGGAAACACCATATATTTT. This encodes CASSPGQGGFSGNTIYF.

The rearrangement joins TRBV4-3 to TRBJ1-1, with a possible D match to TRBD1 (5 bases). Germline V gene data show CDR1 as LGHNA and CDR2 as YSLEER. Trimming stripped 1 base from V and 0 bases from J, with 30 bases between. This CDR3 is 22 amino acids long. The CDR3 spells CASSQGFWVTTGTRTLNTEAFF. CDR3 nucleotide sequence: TGCGCCAGCAGCCAAGGCTTTTGGGTTACGACCGGAACACGGACACTGAACACTGAAGCTTTCTTT.

The chain recombines TRBV4-2 with TRBJ2-7; 7 positions agree with TRBD1. Germline V gene data show CDR1 as LGHNA and CDR2 as YNFKEQ. Trimming took 4 bases from V and 1 from J; bases not matched to a gene: 4. The CDR3 is 14 amino acids. In nucleotides, the CDR3 is TGTGCCAGCAGCCGAGGGGGCCAATCCTACGAGCAGTACTTC. Its protein is CASSRGGQSYEQYF.

V usage is TRBV4-1 and J usage is TRBJ1-4; TRBD1 is a possible D gene (6 bases). The V gene lost 4 bases and the J gene lost 3 bases, with 12 bases spanning the gap. Germline V lookup: CDR1 MGHRA, CDR2 YSYEKL. The CDR3 consists of 15 residues. CDR3: CASSRGQSPNEKLFF. The CDR3 DNA reads as TGCGCCAGCAGCCGCGGACAGTCCCCTAATGAAAAACTGTTTTTT.

This clone was observed a handful of times. This chain joins TRBV27 and TRBJ1-5, with TRBD1 identical over 7 bases. This CDR3 is built from 13 residues. Germline trimming cut 4 bases from V and 5 bases from J; bases unmatched to any gene: 2. The germline V gene encodes CDR1 MNHEY and CDR2 SMNVEV (reference sequence). CDR3 bases: TGTGCCAGCAGTTGGGACAGTGATCAGCCCCAGCATTTT. This gives the protein CASSWDSDQPQHF.

This rearrangement joins TRBV3-1 (or the pseudogene TRBV3-2) to TRBJ1-2; 7 bases map to TRBD1. Trimming took 4 bases from V and 5 from J; bases not matched to a gene: 10. The CDR3 spans 15 residues. CDR1 is LGHDT and CDR2 is YNNKEL in the germline V gene (reference sequence). CDR3 in DNA: TGTGCCAGCAGCCCTATGACAGGGTTACAGTATGGCTACACCTTC. As protein: CASSPMTGLQYGYTF.

The chain has TRBV7-8 and TRBJ1-2; perhaps TRBD1 as D (5 bases). The CDR3 runs 14 residues. The germline gives CDR1 SGHVS, CDR2 FQNEAQ. V lost 2 bases and J lost 8, with 15 bases in between. The CDR3 reads CASSLRSQGSGYTF. The CDR3 coding sequence is TGTGCCAGCAGCTTAAGGTCGCAGGGTTCAGGCTACACCTTC.

The sample holds a few counts of this clone. The V and J genes are TRBV24-1 and TRBJ1-1, with 9 positions matching TRBD1. The germline gives CDR1 KGHDR, CDR2 SFDVKD. After removal of 4 bases from V and 8 bases from J, the junction contained 4 bases not matched to a gene. The CDR3 is 13 residues long. CDR3 sequence reads: CATSESGTGEAFF. The CDR3, as DNA: TGTGCCACCAGTGAGTCCGGGACAGGGGAAGCTTTCTTT.

The CDR3 nucleotides read TGTGCCTGGAGTGTACTTTTAGATAACTATGGCTACACCTTC. Translation gives CAWSVLLDNYGYTF. The chain recombines TRBV30 with TRBJ1-2, with no clear D. V lost 0 bases and J 1 base, leaving 9 bases between the germline ends. The CDR3 runs 14 residues. Germline CDR1 and CDR2: GTSNPN and SVGIG (reference sequence).

This chain uses TRBV27 with TRBJ2-7; 8 nucleotides align to TRBD2. J lost 4 bases, V lost 5 bases, and 13 bases had no gene match. The CDR3 is made up of 16 amino acids. Germline lookup yields CDR1 MNHEY and CDR2 SMNVEV (reference sequence). Here the CDR3 reads CASSPVLAAALYEQYF. Here the CDR3 DNA reads TGTGCCAGCAGTCCGGTACTAGCGGCGGCCTTATACGAGCAGTACTTC.

This clone was detected only once. This rearrangement joins TRBV19 to TRBJ1-1, with 7 bases matching TRBD1. V shed 8 bases and J 4 bases; nucleotides not matched to a gene: 4. The CDR3 totals 12 residues. Germline CDR1 and CDR2: LNHDA and SQIVND (reference sequence). The CDR3 protein is CASQQGTTEAFF. The CDR3 region has the DNA TGTGCCAGTCAACAGGGGACCACTGAAGCTTTCTTT.

V usage is TRBV5-4 and J usage is TRBJ2-7; TRBD2 matches 10 bases. V was pared by 2 bases and J by 5 bases, with 7 bases of the junction left unmatched. The CDR3 length is 15 residues. Germline V lookup: CDR1 SGHNT, CDR2 YYREEE (reference sequence). DNA of the CDR3: TGTGCCAGCAGCTTTTCCCTAGCGGGAGCCCACGAGCAGTACTTC. It codes for CASSFSLAGAHEQYF.

This chain links TRBV24-1 with TRBJ1-2; TRBD1 might be the D (6 bases). The germline CDR1 and CDR2 sequences are KGHDR and SFDVKD. V was shortened by 7 bases and J by 4 bases, with 15 bases between the two germline ends. The CDR3 extends over 14 amino acids. The CDR3 loop reads CATSIQGPAYGYTF. The CDR3 coding sequence is TGTGCCACCAGCATACAGGGTCCAGCCTATGGCTACACCTTC.

This sequence joins TRBV11-2 and TRBJ1-2; TRBD1 aligns across 9 bases. This CDR3 is built from 14 residues. Germline lookup yields CDR1 SGHAT and CDR2 FQNNGV. The junction had 8 bases not matched to a gene; V was cut back by 5 bases and J by 7 bases. The CDR3 coding sequence is TGTGCCAGCAGCCCAGAGGACAGGGGAGTTGGCTACACCTTC. It is translated as CASSPEDRGVGYTF.

This clone has a handful of counts. This chain uses TRBV27 with TRBJ1-1, with TRBD1 matching 10 bases. Trimming cost V 4 bases and J 1 base; bases outside gene matches: 6. CDR1 is MNHEY, CDR2 SMNVEV, per germline (reference sequence). CDR3 length equals 16 residues. The CDR3 DNA reads as TGTGCCAGCAGTTCGGGACAGGGGAGGTGGAACACTGAAGCTTTCTTT. This encodes CASSSGQGRWNTEAFF.

V usage is TRBV2 and J usage is TRBJ1-1; no definite D call. The CDR3 covers 13 residues. Germline values: CDR1 SNHLY, CDR2 FYNNEI. The V end lost 1 base, the J end lost 3 bases, and 6 bases lay between the germline ends. Here the CDR3 reads CASSEDRHTEAFF. CDR3 nucleotide sequence: TGTGCCAGCAGTGAAGACAGACACACTGAAGCTTTCTTT.

A single count supports this clone. V usage is TRBV9 and J usage is TRBJ1-2; D perhaps matches TRBD1 (5 bases). V lost 0 bases to trimming and J lost 4 bases, with 10 bases between them. This CDR3 region has 14 residues. CDR1 SGDLS and CDR2 YYNGEE come from the germline V gene. CDR3 region: CASSVGGGSYGYTF. The CDR3 nucleotides are TGTGCCAGCAGCGTAGGCGGGGGAAGCTATGGCTACACCTTC.

The chain recombines TRBV6-5 with TRBJ2-7; the D gene is possibly TRBD1 (6 bases). V gave up 6 bases and J gave up 0 bases, with 9 bases separating them. The CDR3 contains 13 residues. Germline CDR1 is MNHEY and CDR2 is SVGAGI. The CDR3 nucleotides read TGTGCCAGCAGCCGGGACACCTCCTACGAGCAGTACTTC. Translating it yields CASSRDTSYEQYF.